This T cell receptor beta chain is from a study of Graves' ophthalmopathy and Graves' hyperthyroidism. RNA transcripts provided the template for amplifying TCR beta CDR3 regions. The library came from an HTBI-primed first-round RT-PCR and a second-round multiplex PCR. TCRdb reanalysed the multiplex PCR reads using MiXCR and keeps one entry per CDR3 protein. Of roughly 220,000 distinct CDR3 sequences listed, around 50% are singletons. This clonotype has at least ten counts. Trimming removed 6 bases at V and 2 bases at J, with 7 bases between. From germline, CDR1 is ENHRY and CDR2 SYGVKD. The CDR3 runs 12 residues.

This receptor was identified in an adult man with Graves' ophthalmopathy. The chain carries TRBV10-3 and TRBJ2-5; no reliable D call. Sequenced material: peripheral blood. The CDR3 DNA sequence: TGTGCCATCAGAAACACTCAAGAGACCCAGTACTTC. Amino acids: CAIRNTQETQYF.